The text below deals with one TCR beta chain. The antigen is not known. Profiled with immunoSEQ multiplex PCR; TCRdb holds only in-frame clones, not every one. The repertoire holds about 9,900 clones, with under 85% as singletons. The data belong to a study of tumor-infiltrating lymphocytes in localized non-small cell lung cancer. Study information: Each patient gave resected tumor and non-adjacent uninvolved lung tissue.

The V gene's germline CDR1 is MNHNS and CDR2 SASEGT. This CDR3 has 14 residues. Between the trimmed V and J ends, which lost 0 bases and 3 bases, there was a span of 3 bases. Study results and limitations: Tumors had more T cell infiltration than uninvolved lung, per TCRbeta sequencing and CD3 counts.

The TCR comes from a human donor with non-small cell lung cancer. The chain couples TRBV6-1 to TRBJ1-6; D not certain. Sequenced sample: lung tumor tissue. CDR3 bases: TGTGCCAGCAGTGAAGCCTTCTATAATTCACCCCTCCACTTT. Protein: CASSEAFYNSPLHF.